Below, 8 T cell receptor beta chains from the same sample are listed, as sequenced in a study of blood T cell repertoires in COVID-19. This table comes from immunoSEQ multiplex PCR, and its TCRdb copy is limited to in-frame clones, with some not included. The sample carries 70,000 to 90,000 clones, 70% to 90% recorded once. The sequencing sample was made of peripheral blood. Receptors originate from a man older than 75 with COVID-19, enrolled during active disease.

With respect to this clone: Different DNA sequences within this sample yield the same CDR3. The chain is built from TRBV7-2 and TRBJ2-3; D is unclear. Trimming removed 5 bases at V and 0 bases at J, with 3 bases between. Per germline, CDR1 SGHTA and CDR2 FQGNSA. The CDR3 contains 12 residues. CDR3 amino acids: CASSPSTDTQYF. The CDR3 DNA sequence: TGTGCCAGCAGCCCTAGCACAGATACGCAGTATTTT. The full variable domain, completed using reference TRBV7-2 and TRBJ2-3, is GAGVSQSPSNKVTEKGKDVELRCDPISGHTALYWYRQSLGQGLEFLIYFQGNSAPDKSGLPSDRFSAERTGGSVSTLTIQRTQQEDSAVYLCASSPSTDTQYFGPGTRLTVL.

The chain employs TRBV5-1 and TRBJ2-5; D possibly corresponds to TRBD1 (6 bases). Germline CDR1 is SGHRS and CDR2 is YFSETQ. CDR3 length equals 15 residues. Trimming stripped 3 bases from V and 7 bases from J, with 19 bases between. The CDR3 DNA reads as TGCGCCAGCAGCTATGATGGGGGCCGTCGTGGGACCCAGTACTTC. Its translation: CASSYDGGRRGTQYF.

J is TRBJ2-5 and V is TRBV6-5; 9 bases map to TRBD1. The CDR3 covers 14 residues. V lost 6 bases, J lost 4 bases, and 6 bases stayed unmatched. Germline CDR1 reads MNHEY; CDR2 reads SVGAGI. CDR3 protein: CASSVTGGRETQYF. The CDR3 bases are TGTGCCAGCAGCGTTACAGGGGGCCGAGAGACCCAGTACTTC.

This clone was found a few times. V usage is TRBV29-1 and J usage is TRBJ1-1; D may be TRBD1 (6 bases). V lost 6 bases to trimming and J lost 2 bases, with 19 bases between them. Germline values: CDR1 SQVTM, CDR2 ANQGSEA. The CDR3 consists of 15 residues. CDR3 nucleotide sequence: TGCAGCGTGGGTGGAGTTGGACAGCCAAACACTGAAGCTTTCTTT. Residues: CSVGGVGQPNTEAFF.

This clone was found once. The CDR3 DNA reads as TGTGCCAGCAGTCCCCCGGGGGGGAACGAGCAGTACTTC. Its translation is CASSPPGGNEQYF. V gene TRBV6-6 combines with J gene TRBJ2-7; 8 bases agree with TRBD2. The CDR3 is 13 residues long. V was clipped by 5 bases and J by 5 bases; unmatched bases: 5. Germline V gene data show CDR1 as MNHNY and CDR2 as SVGAGI (reference sequence).

The rearrangement links TRBV6-5 to TRBJ1-6; no definite D call. Germline V CDR1 and CDR2: MNHEY, SVGAGI. V lost 0 bases and J lost 9, with 9 bases in between. This CDR3 region has 14 residues. CDR3 bases: TGTGCCAGCAGTTACTCCCCGTATTCTTCACCCCTCCACTTT. Encoded protein: CASSYSPYSSPLHF.

This chain connects TRBV9 to TRBJ2-2, with 12 bases matching TRBD2. From germline, CDR1 is SGDLS and CDR2 YYNGEE. V was pared by 0 bases and J by 6 bases, with 6 bases of the junction left unmatched. The CDR3 is 17 residues long. This CDR3 reads CASSVAASGGAAGELFF. The CDR3 DNA sequence: TGTGCCAGCAGCGTAGCAGCTAGCGGGGGGGCCGCCGGGGAGCTGTTTTTT. Based on the CDR3 plus reference TRBV9 and TRBJ2-2, the full variable domain is DSGVTQTPKHLITATGQRVTLRCSPRSGDLSVYWYQQSLDQGLQFLIQYYNGEERAKGNILERFSAQQFPDLHSELNLSSLELGDSALYFCASSVAASGGAAGELFFGEGSRLTVL.

The chain joins TRBV28 to TRBJ1-5, with TRBD1 identical over 8 bases. This CDR3 spans 15 amino acids. The germline V gene has CDR1 MDHEN and CDR2 SYDVKM. J lost 4 bases, V lost 3 bases, and 5 bases had no gene match. In DNA, the CDR3 is TGTGCCAGCAGTTTGATGACAGGGGTGAATCAGCCCCAGCATTTT. Translation: CASSLMTGVNQPQHF.